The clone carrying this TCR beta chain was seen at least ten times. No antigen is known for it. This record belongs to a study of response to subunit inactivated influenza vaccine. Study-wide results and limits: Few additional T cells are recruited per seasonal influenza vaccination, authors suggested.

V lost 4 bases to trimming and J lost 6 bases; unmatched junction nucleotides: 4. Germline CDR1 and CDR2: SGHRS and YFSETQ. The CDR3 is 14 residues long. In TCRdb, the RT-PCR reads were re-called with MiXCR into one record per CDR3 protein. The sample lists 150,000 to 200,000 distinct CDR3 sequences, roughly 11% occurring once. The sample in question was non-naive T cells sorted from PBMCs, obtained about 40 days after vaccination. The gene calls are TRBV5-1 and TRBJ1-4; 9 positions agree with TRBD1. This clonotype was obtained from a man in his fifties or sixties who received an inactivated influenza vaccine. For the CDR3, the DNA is TGCGCCAGCAGCCCAGGGGACAGGGATGAAAAACTGTTTTTT. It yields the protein CASSPGDRDEKLFF.